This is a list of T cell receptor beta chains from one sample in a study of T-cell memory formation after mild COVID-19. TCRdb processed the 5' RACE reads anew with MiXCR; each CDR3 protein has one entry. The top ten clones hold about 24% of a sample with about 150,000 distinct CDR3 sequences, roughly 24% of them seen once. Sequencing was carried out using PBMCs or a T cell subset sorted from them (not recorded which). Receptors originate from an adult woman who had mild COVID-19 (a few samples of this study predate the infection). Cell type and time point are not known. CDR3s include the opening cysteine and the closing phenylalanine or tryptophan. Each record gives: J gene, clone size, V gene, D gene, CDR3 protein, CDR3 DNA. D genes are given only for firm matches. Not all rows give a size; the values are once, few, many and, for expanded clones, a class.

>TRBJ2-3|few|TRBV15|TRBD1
CATSSDRVADTQYF
TGTGCCACCAGCAGTGACAGGGTAGCAGATACGCAGTATTTT
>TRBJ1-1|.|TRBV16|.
CASSQSVIEEAFF
TGTGCCAGCAGCCAATCGGTTATCGAAGAAGCTTTCTTT
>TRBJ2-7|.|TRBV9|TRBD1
CASSAGTGYEQYF
TGTGCCAGCAGCGCAGGGACAGGTTACGAGCAGTACTTC
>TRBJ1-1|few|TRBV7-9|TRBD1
CASSLPGTGNTEAFF
TGTGCCAGCAGCTTGCCCGGGACAGGGAATACTGAAGCTTTCTTT
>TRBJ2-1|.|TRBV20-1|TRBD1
CSAEGQYNEQFF
TGCAGTGCTGAGGGACAGTACAATGAGCAGTTCTTC
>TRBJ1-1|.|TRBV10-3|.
CAIRTDGDTEAFF
TGTGCCATCAGGACGGACGGGGACACTGAAGCTTTCTTT
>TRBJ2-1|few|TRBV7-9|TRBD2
CASSYFLAGAEGEQFF
TGTGCCAGCAGTTATTTTCTAGCGGGGGCAGAAGGAGAGCAGTTCTTC
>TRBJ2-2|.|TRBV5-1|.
CASSLRESGTGELFF
TGCGCCAGCAGCTTGCGGGAGTCCGGGACCGGGGAGCTGTTTTTT
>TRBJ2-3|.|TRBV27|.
CACGQAQYF
TGTGCTTGTGGGCAGGCGCAGTATTTT
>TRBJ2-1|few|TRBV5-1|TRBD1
CASSLGQGENEQFF
TGCGCCAGCAGCTTGGGACAGGGGGAAAATGAGCAGTTCTTC
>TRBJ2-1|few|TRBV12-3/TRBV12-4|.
CASSYGSSYNEQFF
TGTGCCAGCAGTTACGGGAGCTCCTACAATGAGCAGTTCTTC
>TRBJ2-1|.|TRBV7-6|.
CASSLALTGAHNEQFF
TGTGCCAGCAGCTTAGCGCTGACGGGTGCCCACAATGAGCAGTTCTTC
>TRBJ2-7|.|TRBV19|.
CASSIGKTYEQYF
TGTGCCAGTAGTATAGGGAAGACCTACGAGCAGTACTTC
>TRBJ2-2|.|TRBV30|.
CAWSAWGSGELFF
TGTGCCTGGAGTGCCTGGGGATCCGGGGAGCTGTTTTTT
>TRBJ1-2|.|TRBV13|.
CASSFGHDRPDGYTF
TGTGCCAGCAGCTTCGGGCACGACAGGCCCGATGGCTACACCTTC
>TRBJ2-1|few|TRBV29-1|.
CSVRWDFAYNEQFF
TGCAGCGTTAGATGGGACTTTGCGTACAATGAGCAGTTCTTC
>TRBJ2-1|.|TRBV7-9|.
CASRQDSYNEQFF
TGTGCCAGCAGGCAAGACTCCTACAATGAGCAGTTCTTC
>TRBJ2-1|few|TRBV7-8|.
CASSPLFTSRGGYEQFF
TGTGCCAGCAGCCCCCTCTTCACGTCCCGGGGCGGGTATGAGCAGTTCTTC
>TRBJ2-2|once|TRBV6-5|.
CASSYSKSGHTGELFF
TGTGCCAGCAGTTACTCGAAAAGCGGACACACCGGGGAGCTGTTTTTT